This TCR beta chain stems from a study of glioma-infiltrating T cells after dendritic cell vaccination. Selection required adequate fresh-frozen tumor tissue plus more than two years' survival data. This CDR3 is 14 amino acids long. Per germline, CDR1 MNHNY and CDR2 SVGAGI (reference sequence). The PCR used 60 V beta and 13 J beta primers. Assay used: immunoSEQ multiplex PCR; TCRdb lists only in-frame clones, some missing. The top ten hold less than 9.5% of the sample, which has around 62,000 clones, approximately 85% seen once. The sample in question was blood, obtained before dendritic cell vaccination. This receptor was identified in a human donor with glioblastoma. This chain links TRBV6-6 with TRBJ2-5, with TRBD1 as a possible D gene (6 bases). The end of the DNA is better explained by TRBJ2-7, so the J call may be wrong. The CDR3 DNA reads TGTGCCAGCAGTTCGGGACATCGCGAACCCGAGCAGTACTTC. Translation: CASSSGHREPEQYF.